This TCR beta chain was documented in a study of blood T cell repertoires in COVID-19. Overall study context: Both acute and convalescent COVID-19 samples were obtained from the United States, Italy and Spain. PBMCs, B-cell-depleted T cells, or T cells were the source of the cDNA or gDNA that made up the material.

Per the original methods: Estimated nucleated cell counts came from reference gene primer amplification. Assay used: immunoSEQ multiplex PCR; TCRdb lists only in-frame clones, some missing. V, J and clone size derive from that table, while D and trimming were established from the DNA sequence. Of 140,000 to 150,000 clones in the sample, over 80% were seen once. The CDR3 runs 13 residues. The V end was cut by 2 bases, the J end by 4 bases, with 6 bases between. Germline CDR1 is LNHDA and CDR2 is SQIVND (reference sequence). The sequence came from a woman in her fifties or sixties with acute or convalescent COVID-19. The rearrangement joins TRBV19 to TRBJ2-1; D gene ambiguous. The specimen sequenced was peripheral blood. The CDR3, as DNA: TGTGCCAGTAGTATAACGACATACAATGAGCAGTTCTTC. It encodes CASSITTYNEQFF.